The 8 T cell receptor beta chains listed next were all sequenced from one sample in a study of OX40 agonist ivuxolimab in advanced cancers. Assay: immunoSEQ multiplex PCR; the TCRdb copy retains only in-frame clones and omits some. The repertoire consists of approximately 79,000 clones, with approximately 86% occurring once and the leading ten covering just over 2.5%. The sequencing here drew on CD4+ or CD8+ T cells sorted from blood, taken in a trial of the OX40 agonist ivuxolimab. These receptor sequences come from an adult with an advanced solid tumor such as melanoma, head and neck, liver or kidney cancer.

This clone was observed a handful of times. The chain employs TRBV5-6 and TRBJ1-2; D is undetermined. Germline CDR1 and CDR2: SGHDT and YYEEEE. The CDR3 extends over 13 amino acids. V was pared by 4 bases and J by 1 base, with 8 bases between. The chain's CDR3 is CASSGEINYGYTF. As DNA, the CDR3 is TGTGCCAGCAGCGGCGAGATTAACTATGGCTACACCTTC. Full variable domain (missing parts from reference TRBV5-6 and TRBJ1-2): DAGVTQSPTHLIKTRGQQVTLRCSPKSGHDTVSWYQQALGQGPQFIFQYYEEEERQRGNFPDRFSGHQFPNYSSELNVNALLLGDSALYLCASSGEINYGYTFGSGTRLTVV.

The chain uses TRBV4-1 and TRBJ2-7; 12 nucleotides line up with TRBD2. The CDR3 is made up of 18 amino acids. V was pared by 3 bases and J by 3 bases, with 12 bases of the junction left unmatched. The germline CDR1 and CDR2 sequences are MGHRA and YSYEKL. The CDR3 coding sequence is TGCGCCAGCAGCCACCGACTTCTGACTAGCGGGGGACGCTACGAGCAGTACGTC. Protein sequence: CASSHRLLTSGGRYEQYV.

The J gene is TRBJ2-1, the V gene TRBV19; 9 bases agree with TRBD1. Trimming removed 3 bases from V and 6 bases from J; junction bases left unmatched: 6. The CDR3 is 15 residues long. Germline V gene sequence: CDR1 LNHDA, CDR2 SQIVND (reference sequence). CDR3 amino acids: CASSIRWDRANEQFF. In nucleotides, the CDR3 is TGTGCCAGTAGTATTAGGTGGGACAGGGCCAATGAGCAGTTCTTC.

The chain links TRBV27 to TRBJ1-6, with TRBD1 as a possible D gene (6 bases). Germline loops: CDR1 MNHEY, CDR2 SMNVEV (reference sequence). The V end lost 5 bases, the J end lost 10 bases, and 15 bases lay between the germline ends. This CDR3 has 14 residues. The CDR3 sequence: CASSPDRWGSPLHF. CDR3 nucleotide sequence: TGTGCCAGCAGTCCAGACAGGTGGGGCTCACCCCTCCACTTT.

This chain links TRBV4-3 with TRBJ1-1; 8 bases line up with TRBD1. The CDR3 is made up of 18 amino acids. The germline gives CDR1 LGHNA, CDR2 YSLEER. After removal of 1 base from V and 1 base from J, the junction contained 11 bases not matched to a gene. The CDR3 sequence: CASSQGLNLGQGNTEAFF. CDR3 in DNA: TGCGCCAGCAGCCAAGGACTTAACTTAGGACAGGGGAACACTGAAGCTTTCTTT.

DNA for the CDR3: TGTGCCAGCGCAACGGACAGGGTCCGACAGCCCCAGCATTTT. Translated: CASATDRVRQPQHF. V usage is TRBV6-1 and J usage is TRBJ1-5, with 8 bases lining up with TRBD1. Trimming removed 8 bases from V and 7 bases from J; junction bases left unmatched: 10. CDR1 and CDR2 (germline): MNHNS, SASEGT. CDR3 length: 14 amino acids.

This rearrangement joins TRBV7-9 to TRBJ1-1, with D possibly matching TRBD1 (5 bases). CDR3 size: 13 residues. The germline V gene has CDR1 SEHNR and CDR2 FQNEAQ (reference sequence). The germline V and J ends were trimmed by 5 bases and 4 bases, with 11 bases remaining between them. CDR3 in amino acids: CASSPTGGTEAFF. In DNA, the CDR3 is TGTGCCAGCAGCCCCACCGGGGGCACTGAAGCTTTCTTT.

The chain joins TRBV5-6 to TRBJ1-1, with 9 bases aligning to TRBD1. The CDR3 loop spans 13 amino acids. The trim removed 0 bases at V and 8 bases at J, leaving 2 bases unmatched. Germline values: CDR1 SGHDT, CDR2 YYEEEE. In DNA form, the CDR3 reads TGTGCCAGCAGCTTGGGGGACAGGGCCGAAGCTTTCTTT. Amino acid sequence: CASSLGDRAEAFF.